This T cell receptor beta chain was sequenced for a study of T cell changes during pregnancy in multiple sclerosis. The V end was cut by 0 bases, the J end by 1 base, with 13 bases between. Germline-derived CDR1 and CDR2 are SGHRS and YFSETQ. The CDR3 extends over 16 amino acids. This clone has just one count. Profiling relied on immunoSEQ multiplex PCR, and the TCRdb table lists in-frame clones only, not all of them. The repertoire holds 70,000 to 95,000 clones, with just over 90% as singletons. The sequenced sample was CD4+ T cells from peripheral blood mononuclear cells, obtained in the second trimester of pregnancy. The chain is built from TRBV5-1 and TRBJ2-5; D remains ambiguous. This TCR was sampled from a female donor with multiple sclerosis, enrolled in a pregnancy study. The CDR3 coding sequence is TGCGCCAGCAGCTTGGGACTCCAAAACCCCCAAGAGACCCAGTACTTC. This codes for CASSLGLQNPQETQYF.